A single sample is the source of the 28 T cell receptor beta chains below, sequenced in a study of blood T cell repertoires in COVID-19. Clones were sequenced by immunoSEQ multiplex PCR, and TCRdb holds only the in-frame ones, with some missing. The data contain approximately 490,000 clones, 87% of them singletons. Sequenced: PBMCs or T cells enriched from blood (not recorded which). The receptors were gathered from a woman between 18 and 30 years old who had recovered from COVID-19.

This clone was picked up one time. This rearrangement joins TRBV19 to TRBJ1-6; possible D gene TRBD1, 5 bases. The germline V gene encodes CDR1 LNHDA and CDR2 SQIVND (reference sequence). The CDR3 loop spans 14 amino acids. V lost 7 bases to trimming and J lost 6 bases, with 13 bases between them. The DNA of the CDR3 is TGTGCCAGTATGGCAGGAGGGACTAATTCACCCCTCCACTTT. Translation gives CASMAGGTNSPLHF.

The chain is built from TRBV30 and TRBJ2-5, with a tentative D call TRBD1 (5 bases). Trimming left V 7 bases short and J 5 bases short, with 17 bases between. This CDR3 region has 13 residues. From germline, CDR1 is GTSNPN and CDR2 SVGIG (reference sequence). CDR3 nucleotide sequence: TGTGCCTCTAGGCTAGGGGTTCGGGAGACCCAGTACTTC. It encodes CASRLGVRETQYF.

The genes are TRBV19 and TRBJ2-2, with D unresolved. Deletions cut 0 bases from V and 13 bases from J, with 15 bases between. The CDR3 contains 14 residues. CDR1 and CDR2 from the germline V gene are LNHDA and SQIVND (reference sequence). The CDR3 nucleotides are TGTGCCAGTAGTATAGATCGGGTGGAAGGTCCGCTGTTTTTT. Protein: CASSIDRVEGPLFF.

J is TRBJ1-3 and V is TRBV28; D gene ambiguous. This CDR3 is 12 amino acids long. V lost 8 bases and J 0 bases, leaving 5 bases between the germline ends. Looked up from germline, CDR1 is MDHEN and CDR2 is SYDVKM. The CDR3 nucleotides are TGTGCCAGCTGTCGCTCTGGAAACACCATATATTTT. Translated: CASCRSGNTIYF.

The chain has TRBV3-1 (or the pseudogene TRBV3-2) and TRBJ2-7; 11 bases fit TRBD1. Trimming took 3 bases from V and 5 from J; bases not matched to a gene: 6. The CDR3 sequence is 15 residues long. Germline values: CDR1 LGHDT, CDR2 YNNKEL (reference sequence). The CDR3 here is CASSHTGTGGNEQYF. The CDR3 nucleotides read TGTGCCAGCAGCCATACCGGGACAGGGGGGAACGAGCAGTACTTC.

The chain is built from TRBV4-1 and TRBJ2-1; 9 positions match TRBD1. Unmatched junction bases numbered 6, after V lost 1 base and J lost 5 bases. Germline values: CDR1 MGHRA, CDR2 YSYEKL. This CDR3 comprises 16 residues. The CDR3 protein is CASSQAGTGMNNEQFF. CDR3 sequence (DNA): TGCGCCAGCAGCCAAGCCGGGACAGGGATGAACAATGAGCAGTTCTTC.

V and J are TRBV27 and TRBJ1-1; TRBD1 is a possible D gene (5 bases). CDR1 is MNHEY, CDR2 SMNVEV, per germline (reference sequence). The CDR3 is made up of 16 amino acids. Trimming removed 4 bases at V and 5 bases at J, with 20 bases between. The CDR3 DNA reads TGTGCCAGCAGTTCCAAAGACCCCAGGGAGGGAACTGAAGCTTTCTTT. As protein: CASSSKDPREGTEAFF.

V usage is TRBV7-2 and J usage is TRBJ2-1; possibly TRBD2 for D (6 bases). CDR1 SGHTA and CDR2 FQGNSA come from the germline V gene. Trimming took 5 bases from V and 8 from J, leaving 16 bases between them. The CDR3 loop spans 14 amino acids. The CDR3 protein is CASSPRIWGDEQFF. In DNA, the CDR3 is TGTGCCAGCAGCCCACGCATATGGGGGGATGAGCAGTTCTTC.

About this clone: The same CDR3 is also encoded by other DNA sequences in this sample. The CDR3 nucleotides read TGTGCCAGCAGTGAAACAGGCAGGTTTCCCTACGAGCAGTACTTC. Translated: CASSETGRFPYEQYF. The genes are TRBV6-1 and TRBJ2-7; tentatively, D is TRBD1 (5 bases). V was trimmed by 2 bases and J by 2 bases, leaving 13 bases between them. Germline V gene lookup returns CDR1 MNHNS and CDR2 SASEGT. The CDR3 loop spans 15 amino acids.

This chain uses TRBV5-6 with TRBJ2-1, with 11 bases matching TRBD2. Germline CDR1 is SGHDT and CDR2 is YYEEEE. This CDR3 has 16 residues. V lost 5 bases, J lost 7 bases, and 11 bases stayed unmatched. The CDR3 DNA reads as TGTGCCAGCAGTTCCGGACTAGCGGGCCCTATAAATGAGCAGTTCTTC. It yields the protein CASSSGLAGPINEQFF.

The chain is built from TRBV15 and TRBJ1-6, with D possibly being TRBD1 (5 bases). The CDR3 totals 17 residues. Germline V CDR1 and CDR2: LNHNV, YYDKDF (reference sequence). V shed 0 bases and J shed 4 bases, with 13 bases lying between them. CDR3: CATSRDFGTGYNSPLHF. The CDR3 DNA follows: TGTGCCACCAGCAGAGATTTCGGCACAGGATATAATTCACCCCTCCACTTT.

The chain couples TRBV4-1 to TRBJ2-1; 9 bases align to TRBD1. Germline values: CDR1 MGHRA, CDR2 YSYEKL. This CDR3 has 13 residues. Unmatched junction bases numbered 3, after V lost 5 bases and J lost 7 bases. CDR3 nucleotides: TGCGCCAGCAGCGGACAGGGGCATAATGAGCAGTTCTTC. Residues: CASSGQGHNEQFF.

The J gene is TRBJ2-2, the V gene TRBV2; perhaps TRBD2 as D (6 bases). V was trimmed by 6 bases and J by 0 bases, leaving 14 bases between them. Germline V gives CDR1 SNHLY, CDR2 FYNNEI. The CDR3 consists of 16 residues. Written as DNA, the CDR3 is TGTGCCAGCAGCGCCCGGGGGTTGGCGAACACCGGGGAGCTGTTTTTT. Its translation is CASSARGLANTGELFF.

The table lists this clone with a few counts. V usage is TRBV7-9 and J usage is TRBJ1-1, with TRBD1 matching over 10 bases. The germline CDR1 and CDR2 sequences are SEHNR and FQNEAQ (reference sequence). Trimming removed 4 bases from V and 7 bases from J; junction bases left unmatched: 6. The CDR3 length is 14 residues. In DNA form, the CDR3 reads TGTGCCAGCAGCTCGTCGGGACAGGGGAATGAAGCTTTCTTT. This translates into CASSSSGQGNEAFF.

The V gene is TRBV28, the J gene TRBJ1-3, with TRBD1 matching 9 bases. Germline CDR1 is MDHEN and CDR2 is SYDVKM. CDR3 size: 18 residues. Germline trimming cut 5 bases from V and 1 base from J; bases unmatched to any gene: 12. For the CDR3, the DNA is TGTGCCAGCAGTGGGGACGTGACAGGGGGTTTTTCTGGAAACACCATATATTTT. This translates into CASSGDVTGGFSGNTIYF.

This chain links TRBV18 with TRBJ1-2, with D tentatively TRBD1 (6 bases). Germline V gene data show CDR1 as KGHSH and CDR2 as LQKENI. The CDR3 has 15 amino acids. V was pared by 1 base and J by 8 bases, with 17 bases between. CDR3 DNA: TGTGCCAGCTCACCACTCCCGGCAGGGGCGAGGGGCTACACCTTC. It specifies CASSPLPAGARGYTF.

The chain uses TRBV20-1 and TRBJ1-6; TRBD1 aligns across 7 bases. The J segment lost 10 bases and the V segment lost 6 bases, leaving 3 bases of the junction unmatched. CDR3 length: 11 amino acids. Germline CDR1 reads DFQATT; CDR2 reads SNEGSKA (reference sequence). In DNA form, the CDR3 reads TGCAGTGCCACAGGGGAATCACCCCTCCACTTT. Translating gives CSATGESPLHF.

This rearrangement joins TRBV18 to TRBJ1-4; D is undetermined. V lost 4 bases and J 3 bases, leaving 15 bases between the germline ends. Germline V lookup: CDR1 KGHSH, CDR2 LQKENI. This CDR3 has 16 amino acids. Here the CDR3 reads CASSLATRAANEKLFF. CDR3 in DNA: TGTGCCAGCTCACTGGCAACACGTGCTGCTAATGAAAAACTGTTTTTT.

The chain uses TRBV19 and TRBJ2-1; D is unclear. Trimming stripped 4 bases from V and 9 bases from J, with 7 bases between. CDR1 and CDR2 (germline): LNHDA, SQIVND (reference sequence). This CDR3 spans 11 amino acids. The CDR3 nucleotides read TGTGCCAGTAGTAGGCGAGGTGAGCAGTTCTTC. It codes for CASSRRGEQFF.

The chain joins TRBV5-6 to TRBJ1-1; D remains ambiguous. This CDR3 has 12 amino acids. Germline loops: CDR1 SGHDT, CDR2 YYEEEE. Trimming left V 0 bases short and J 5 bases short, with 5 bases between. CDR3 DNA sequence: TGTGCCAGCAGCTTGGTTCAGACTGAAGCTTTCTTT. This gives the protein CASSLVQTEAFF. The full variable domain, rest sourced from reference TRBV5-6 and TRBJ1-1, is DAGVTQSPTHLIKTRGQQVTLRCSPKSGHDTVSWYQQALGQGPQFIFQYYEEEERQRGNFPDRFSGHQFPNYSSELNVNALLLGDSALYLCASSLVQTEAFFGQGTRLTVV.

The CDR3 region is CASSRTSTDTQYF. The DNA of the CDR3 is TGTGCCAGCAGCCGTACTAGCACAGATACGCAGTATTTT. The V and J genes are TRBV7-8 and TRBJ2-3; no firm D call. Trimming pared 5 bases from V and 0 bases from J, leaving 6 bases between. The germline V gene encodes CDR1 SGHVS and CDR2 FQNEAQ. The CDR3 has 13 amino acids.

This chain connects TRBV6-5 to TRBJ1-2, with D possibly TRBD1 on 5 matching bases. V lost 2 bases and J 6 bases, leaving 16 bases between the germline ends. This CDR3 has 15 residues. Germline V gene data show CDR1 as MNHEY and CDR2 as SVGAGI. The CDR3 protein is CASSYGSRAGNGYTF. In DNA form, the CDR3 reads TGTGCCAGCAGTTACGGAAGTCGCGCAGGGAATGGCTACACCTTC.

The rearrangement joins TRBV12-5 to TRBJ2-3, with 7 bases aligning to TRBD2. The germline gives CDR1 LGHNT, CDR2 FRNRAP. With V trimmed by 1 base and J by 7 bases, 11 bases remained unmatched. This CDR3 region has 16 residues. The CDR3 DNA is TGTGCTAGTGGTTTGGCGACTAGCCAAAGAGGGTATACGCAGTATTTT. Its translation: CASGLATSQRGYTQYF.

The chain joins TRBV30 to TRBJ1-2, with 7 bases that match TRBD1. The CDR3 length is 13 residues. CDR1 and CDR2 from the germline V gene are GTSNPN and SVGIG (reference sequence). The J segment lost 6 bases and the V segment lost 8 bases, leaving 12 bases of the junction unmatched. In DNA form, the CDR3 reads TGTGCCAACCGACAGGGTTTTATGCATGGCTACACCTTC. Its translation: CANRQGFMHGYTF.

The rearrangement uses TRBV3-1 (or the pseudogene TRBV3-2) and TRBJ2-7, with a weak D call TRBD2 (5 bases). CDR1 is LGHDT and CDR2 is YNNKEL in the germline V gene (reference sequence). V was shortened by 4 bases and J by 7 bases, with 23 bases between the two germline ends. This CDR3 contains 16 residues. The CDR3 nucleotides are TGTGCCAGCAGCCCCCCCGGGGATGGATGGTCTTTAGAGCAGTACTTC. It specifies CASSPPGDGWSLEQYF.

The chain has TRBV11-2 and TRBJ2-2, with TRBD2 matching over 11 bases. V dropped 2 bases and J dropped 2; count of bases not matched to a gene: 7. Per the germline V gene, CDR1 is SGHAT and CDR2 is FQNNGV. The CDR3 spans 18 residues. Here the CDR3 reads CASSLNPSGGLNTGELFF. CDR3 DNA sequence: TGTGCCAGCAGCTTAAACCCTAGCGGGGGGCTTAACACCGGGGAGCTGTTTTTT.

The genes are TRBV19 and TRBJ1-1, with a tentative D call TRBD1 (5 bases). CDR1 and CDR2 (germline): LNHDA, SQIVND (reference sequence). This CDR3 comprises 14 residues. The ends were cut back, 5 bases at V and 4 bases at J, with 14 bases in the middle. The CDR3 loop reads CASSWEGPGTEAFF. CDR3 coding DNA: TGTGCCAGTAGTTGGGAGGGGCCGGGCACTGAAGCTTTCTTT.

This clone was seen just once. This chain links TRBV6-5 with TRBJ2-7, with D perhaps TRBD2 (5 bases). Germline V gene sequence: CDR1 MNHEY, CDR2 SVGAGI. V lost 11 bases and J 5 bases, leaving 19 bases between the germline ends. The CDR3 has 13 amino acids. In nucleotides, the CDR3 is TGTGCCTCCCGTCGGGTAGCGTTCCACGAGCAGTACTTC. As protein: CASRRVAFHEQYF.